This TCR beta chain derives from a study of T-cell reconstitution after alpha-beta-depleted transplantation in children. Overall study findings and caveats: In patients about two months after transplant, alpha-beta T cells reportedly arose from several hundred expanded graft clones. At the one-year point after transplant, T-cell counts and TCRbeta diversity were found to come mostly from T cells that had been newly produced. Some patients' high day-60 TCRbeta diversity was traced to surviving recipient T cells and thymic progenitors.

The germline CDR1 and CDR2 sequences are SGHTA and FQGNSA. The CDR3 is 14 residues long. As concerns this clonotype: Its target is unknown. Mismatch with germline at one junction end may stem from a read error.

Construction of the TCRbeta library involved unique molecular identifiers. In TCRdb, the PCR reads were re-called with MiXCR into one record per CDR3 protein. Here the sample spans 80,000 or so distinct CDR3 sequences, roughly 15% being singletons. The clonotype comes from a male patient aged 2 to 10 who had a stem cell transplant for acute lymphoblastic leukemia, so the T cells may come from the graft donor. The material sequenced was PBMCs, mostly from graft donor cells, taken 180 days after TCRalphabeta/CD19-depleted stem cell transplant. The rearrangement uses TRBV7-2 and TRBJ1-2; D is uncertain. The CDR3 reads CAGSLALDLVGYTF. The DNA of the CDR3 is TGTGCCGGCAGCTTAGCGCTTGACCTCGTGGGCTACACCTTC.